A single sample gave rise to the 5 T cell receptor beta chains below, sequenced in a study of T cell repertoires in cytomegalovirus infection. Via MiXCR, TCRdb re-called the reads, giving one row per CDR3 protein. The top ten hold roughly 18% of the sample, which has 550,000 to 850,000 distinct CDR3 sequences, roughly 33% seen once. What these receptors recognize is not known. The starting material was cultured PBMCs, obtained from culture after CMV antigen stimulation. The receptors were gathered from a human donor in good health (CMV status not recorded). Some clones in this sample may be carry-over from other donors' samples.

The gene calls are TRBV30 and TRBJ2-7; D is possibly TRBD1 or TRBD2 (6 bases each). Per the germline V gene, CDR1 is GTSNPN and CDR2 is SVGIG (reference sequence). The CDR3 runs to 12 residues. Trimming pared 4 bases from V and 6 bases from J, leaving 13 bases between. The CDR3: CAWTTRGAEQYF. The CDR3 DNA reads TGTGCCTGGACCACGAGGGGGGCCGAGCAGTACTTC. Full variable domain (remainder filled in from reference TRBV30 and TRBJ2-7): SQTIHQWPATLVQPVGSPLSLECTVEGTSNPNLYWYRQAAGRGLQLLFYSVGIGQISSEVPQNLSASRPQDRQFILSSKKLLLSDSGFYLCAWTTRGAEQYFGPGTRLTVT.

This clonotype was seen more than once but under ten times. The chain recombines TRBV7-9 with TRBJ2-7; maybe TRBD2 (5 bases). V lost 6 bases and J 6 bases, leaving 12 bases between the germline ends. CDR1 is SEHNR and CDR2 is FQNEAQ in the germline V gene (reference sequence). The CDR3 has 12 residues. The CDR3 sequence is CASSFSDGEQYF. The CDR3 DNA sequence: TGTGCCAGCAGTTTTAGCGATGGCGAGCAGTACTTC.

This clonotype was counted at least ten times. CDR3 in amino acids: CASSLSPGAYIGEQYF. CDR3 bases: TGTGCCAGCAGCTTATCCCCAGGGGCCTATATTGGGGAGCAGTACTTC. The chain is built from TRBV11-1 and TRBJ2-7, with D possibly matching TRBD1 (6 bases). V was cut by 2 bases and J by 7 bases, with 21 bases left in between. The CDR3 is 16 amino acids. CDR1 SGHAT and CDR2 FQDESV come from the germline V gene (reference sequence).

This clonotype occurred a few times. The rearrangement uses TRBV28 and TRBJ2-1; possibly TRBD2 for D (7 bases). Germline lookup yields CDR1 MDHEN and CDR2 SYDVKM. The CDR3 is made up of 16 amino acids. Trimming left V 4 bases short and J 7 bases short, with 20 bases between. CDR3 in amino acids: CASSSTGSGAPNEQFF. The CDR3 DNA reads as TGTGCCAGCAGTTCTACAGGGAGCGGGGCCCCAAATGAGCAGTTCTTC.

The chain uses TRBV7-6 and TRBJ2-7; 11 nucleotides align to TRBD2. Trimming took 3 bases from V and 5 from J; bases not matched to a gene: 12. This CDR3 region has 17 residues. The germline V gene encodes CDR1 SGHVS and CDR2 FNYEAQ. DNA for the CDR3: TGTGCCAGCAGCTTGCAAGTCCTAGCGGGGGGTTGGGACGAGCAGTACTTC. Its protein is CASSLQVLAGGWDEQYF.